The rows below give T cell receptor beta chains drawn from one sample of a study of CD8 T cells in Susac syndrome. From the immunoSEQ multiplex PCR reads, TCRdb called clonotypes with MiXCR, one entry per CDR3 protein. The sample lists about 150,000 distinct CDR3 sequences, 85% to 95% occurring once. The source material was CD4+ T cells from PBMCs. The source of these receptors is a human donor with multiple sclerosis. Both conserved end residues are part of each CDR3. A D gene is named only where the DNA matches it firmly. Some rows have no size entry. The others give once, few or many, or a class for an expanded clone.

cdr3_length j_call clone_size d_call v_call cdr3_aa cdr3_nt
15 TRBJ2-7 . . TRBV30 CASQFGGGPNYEQYF TGTGCCTCCCAATTTGGAGGGGGGCCCAACTACGAGCAGTACTTC
13 TRBJ2-3 . . TRBV27 CASSWGPQDTQYF TGTGCCAGCAGTTGGGGGCCTCAAGATACGCAGTATTTT
15 TRBJ2-1 . TRBD2 TRBV12-3/TRBV12-4 CASSSNGGALNEQFF TGTGCCAGCAGTTCTAACGGGGGGGCCCTCAATGAGCAGTTCTTC
12 TRBJ2-4 . . TRBV29-1 CSVALAKNIQYF TGCAGCGTTGCTCTAGCCAAAAACATTCAGTACTTC
14 TRBJ1-4 . . TRBV28 CASRGVLSNEKLFF TGTGCCAGCAGGGGGGTCCTCTCTAATGAAAAACTGTTTTTT
15 TRBJ1-1 . . TRBV3-1 CASSPAFGGNTEAFF TGTGCCAGCAGCCCCGCTTTTGGAGGGAACACTGAAGCTTTCTTT
13 TRBJ1-2 . . TRBV7-3 CASSLAQGGGYTF TGTGCCAGCAGCCTCGCACAGGGAGGCGGCTACACCTTC
19 TRBJ1-2 . TRBD1 TRBV4-3 CASSQELGRPGTGNYGYTF TGCGCCAGCAGCCAAGAATTGGGAAGACCCGGGACAGGGAACTATGGCTACACCTTC
15 TRBJ2-1 . . TRBV9 CASNPRAALNHGQFF TGTGCCAGCAATCCACGGGCAGCCTTAAACCATGGGCAGTTCTTC
14 TRBJ2-3 . . TRBV7-2 CASSLRSSSDTQYF TGTGCCAGCAGCTTAAGAAGTTCTTCAGATACGCAGTATTTT
14 TRBJ2-4 . TRBD1 TRBV29-1 CSVVGTGGKNIQYF TGCAGCGTTGTCGGGACAGGCGGTAAAAACATTCAGTACTTC
14 TRBJ2-1 . TRBD2 TRBV12-3/TRBV12-4 CASSLQRGSDEQFF TGTGCCAGCAGTTTACAGCGGGGGTCGGACGAGCAGTTCTTC
13 TRBJ2-1 . . TRBV29-1 CSVDRRSETGQFF TGCAGCGTTGACCGTCGGAGCGAAACGGGGCAGTTCTTC
13 TRBJ2-5 . . TRBV11-1 CASSSLARETQYF TGTGCCAGCAGCTCCCTAGCGAGAGAGACCCAGTACTTC
17 TRBJ1-2 . . TRBV4-1 CASSQAGVRRSNYGYTF TGCGCCAGCAGCCAAGCGGGGGTTCGACGGTCTAACTATGGCTACACCTTC
16 TRBJ2-3 . . TRBV9 CASSPGRGASTDTQYF TGTGCCAGCAGCCCGGGAAGGGGGGCTAGCACAGATACGCAGTATTTT
16 TRBJ2-7 . TRBD1 TRBV24-1 CATSDDRTGGSYEQYF TGTGCCACCAGTGATGACCGGACAGGGGGCTCCTACGAGCAGTACTTC
17 TRBJ2-4 . TRBD1 TRBV19 CASSMGQGRIAKNIQYF TGTGCCAGTAGTATGGGACAGGGGCGTATAGCCAAAAACATTCAGTACTTC
14 TRBJ2-7 few TRBD1 TRBV29-1 CSVSRQGSMNEQYF TGCAGCGTGAGCCGACAGGGGAGTATGAACGAGCAGTACTTC
11 TRBJ2-1 . . TRBV3-1 CASSQAHEQFF TGTGCCAGCAGCCAGGCCCATGAGCAGTTCTTC
15 TRBJ2-7 . . TRBV28 CASSFSGAPPYEQYF TGTGCCAGCAGTTTTAGCGGAGCCCCCCCCTACGAGCAGTACTTC
11 TRBJ2-1 . . TRBV30 CAGESLDEQFF TGTGCCGGGGAGAGTTTGGATGAGCAGTTCTTC
17 TRBJ2-7 . TRBD1 TRBV12-3/TRBV12-4 CASSFRFGTGGGGEQYF TGTGCCAGCAGTTTTCGGTTCGGGACAGGGGGCGGAGGCGAGCAGTACTTC
15 TRBJ2-3 once TRBD2 TRBV7-6 CASSLGSAGGDTQYF TGTGCCAGCAGCTTAGGTAGTGCGGGAGGGGATACGCAGTATTTT
13 TRBJ1-1 . . TRBV29-1 CSVARSGDTEAFF TGCAGCGTTGCACGGAGTGGGGACACTGAAGCTTTCTTT